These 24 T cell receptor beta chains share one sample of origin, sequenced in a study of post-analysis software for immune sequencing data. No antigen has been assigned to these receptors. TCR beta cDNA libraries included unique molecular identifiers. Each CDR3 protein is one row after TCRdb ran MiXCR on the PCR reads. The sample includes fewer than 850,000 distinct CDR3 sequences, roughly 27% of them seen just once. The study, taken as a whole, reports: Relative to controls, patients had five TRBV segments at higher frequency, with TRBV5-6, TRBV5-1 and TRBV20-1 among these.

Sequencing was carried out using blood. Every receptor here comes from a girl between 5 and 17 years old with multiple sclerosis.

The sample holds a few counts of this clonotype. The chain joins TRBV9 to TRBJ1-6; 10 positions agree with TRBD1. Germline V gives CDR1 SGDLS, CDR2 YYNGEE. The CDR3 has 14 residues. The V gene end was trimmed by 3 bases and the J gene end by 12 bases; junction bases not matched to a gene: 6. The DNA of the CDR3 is TGTGCCAGCAGCGCAGGGACAGGGGACGGACCCCTCCACTTT. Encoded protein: CASSAGTGDGPLHF.

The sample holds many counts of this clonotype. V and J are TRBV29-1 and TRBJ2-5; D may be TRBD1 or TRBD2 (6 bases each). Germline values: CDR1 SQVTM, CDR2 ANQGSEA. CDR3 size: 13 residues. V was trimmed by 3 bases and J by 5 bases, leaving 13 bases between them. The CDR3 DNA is TGCAGCGTTGATCTAGGGGGGTCGGAGACCCAGTACTTC. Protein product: CSVDLGGSETQYF.

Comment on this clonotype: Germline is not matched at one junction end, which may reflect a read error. The CDR3 DNA sequence: TGTGCCAGCAGCCCAGAGCGGGGGCGGGATACGCGGTATTTT. Amino acid sequence: CASSPERGRDTRYF. This chain connects TRBV7-9 to TRBJ2-3; the match to TRBD2 covers 8 bases. In germline, CDR1 is SEHNR, CDR2 FQNEAQ (reference sequence). This CDR3 is built from 14 residues.

CDR3 sequence (DNA): TGCGCCAGCAGCTTGGAGACTAGCGGGAGGCGTGAGCAGTACTTC. Amino acids: CASSLETSGRREQYF. The rearrangement joins TRBV5-1 to TRBJ2-5; 13 bases align to TRBD2. The V segment lost 0 bases and the J segment 11 bases; nucleotides outside the gene matches: 7. This CDR3 region has 15 residues. Germline CDR1 SGHRS, CDR2 YFSETQ. Supplemented by reference TRBV5-1 and TRBJ2-5, the full variable domain reads KAGVTQTPRYLIKTRGQQVTLSCSPISGHRSVSWYQQTPGQGLQFLFEYFSETQRNKGNFPGRFSGRQFSNSRSEMNVSTLELGDSALYLCASSLETSGRREQYFGPGTRLLVL.

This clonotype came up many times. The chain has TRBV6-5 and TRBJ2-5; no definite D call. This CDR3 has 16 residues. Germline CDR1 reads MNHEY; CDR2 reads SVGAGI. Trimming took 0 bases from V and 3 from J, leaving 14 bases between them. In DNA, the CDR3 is TGTGCCAGCAGTTACTCGAAGGTCCCCCCGGAAGAGACCCAGTACTTC. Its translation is CASSYSKVPPEETQYF.

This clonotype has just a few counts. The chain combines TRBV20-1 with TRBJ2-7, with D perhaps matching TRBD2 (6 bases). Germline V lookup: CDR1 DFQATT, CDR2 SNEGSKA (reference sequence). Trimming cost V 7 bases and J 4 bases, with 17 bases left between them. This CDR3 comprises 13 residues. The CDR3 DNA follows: TGCAGTGTTGGAGGGGAACGCATTTACGAGCAGTACTTC. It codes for CSVGGERIYEQYF.

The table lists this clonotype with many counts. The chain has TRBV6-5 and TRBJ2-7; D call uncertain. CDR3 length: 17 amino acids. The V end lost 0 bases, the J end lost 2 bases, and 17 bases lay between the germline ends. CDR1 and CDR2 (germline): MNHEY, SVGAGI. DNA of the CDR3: TGTGCCAGCAGTTACTCTTTAGTGGGCGTCGGACCCTACGAGCAGTACTTC. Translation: CASSYSLVGVGPYEQYF.

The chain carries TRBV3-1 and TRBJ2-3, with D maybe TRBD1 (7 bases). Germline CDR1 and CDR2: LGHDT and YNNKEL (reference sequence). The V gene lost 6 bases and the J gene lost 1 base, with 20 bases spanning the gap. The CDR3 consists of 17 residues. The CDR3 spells CASSPRVQGEGTDTQYF. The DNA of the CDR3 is TGTGCCAGCAGTCCTCGTGTTCAGGGGGAGGGCACAGATACGCAGTATTTT.

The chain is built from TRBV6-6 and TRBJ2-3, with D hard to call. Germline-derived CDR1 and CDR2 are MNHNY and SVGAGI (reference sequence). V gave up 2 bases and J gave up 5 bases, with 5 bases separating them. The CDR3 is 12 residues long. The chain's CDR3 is CASSYQLDTQYF. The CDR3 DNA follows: TGTGCCAGCAGTTACCAACTAGATACGCAGTATTTT.

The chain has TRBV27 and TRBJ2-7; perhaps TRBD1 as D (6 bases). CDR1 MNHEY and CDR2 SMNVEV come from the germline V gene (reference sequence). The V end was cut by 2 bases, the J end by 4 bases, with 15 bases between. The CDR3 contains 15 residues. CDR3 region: CASSLMGHGMYEQYF. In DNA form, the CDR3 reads TGTGCCAGCAGTTTAATGGGACATGGTATGTACGAGCAGTACTTC.

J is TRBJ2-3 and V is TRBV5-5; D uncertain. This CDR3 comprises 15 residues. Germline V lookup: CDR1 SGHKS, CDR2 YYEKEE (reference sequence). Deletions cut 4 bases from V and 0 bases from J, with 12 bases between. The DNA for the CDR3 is TGTGCCAGCAGCGTGGAGCCGACTAGCACAGATACGCAGTATTTT. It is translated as CASSVEPTSTDTQYF.

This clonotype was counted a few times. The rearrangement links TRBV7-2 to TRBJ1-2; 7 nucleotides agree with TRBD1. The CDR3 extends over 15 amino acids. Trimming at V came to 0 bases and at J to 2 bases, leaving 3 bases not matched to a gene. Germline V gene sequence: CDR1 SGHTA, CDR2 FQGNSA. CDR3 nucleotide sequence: TGTGCCAGCAGCTTAGCCGGGACAGCCAACTATGGCTACACCTTC. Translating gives CASSLAGTANYGYTF.

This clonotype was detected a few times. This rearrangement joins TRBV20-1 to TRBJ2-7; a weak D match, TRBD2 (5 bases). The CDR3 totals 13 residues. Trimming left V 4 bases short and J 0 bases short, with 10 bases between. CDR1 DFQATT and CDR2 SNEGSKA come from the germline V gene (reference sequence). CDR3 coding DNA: TGCAGTGCTAACATCGGGGACTCCTACGAGCAGTACTTC. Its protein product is CSANIGDSYEQYF.

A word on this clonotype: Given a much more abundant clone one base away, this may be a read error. The CDR3 coding sequence is TGTGCCAGCAGTTACGGGACAGTGGGCGCCTACGAGCAGTACTTC. Translating it yields CASSYGTVGAYEQYF. This chain connects TRBV27 to TRBJ2-7; 7 nucleotides match TRBD1. The CDR3 covers 15 residues. The J segment lost 2 bases and the V segment lost 4 bases, leaving 8 bases of the junction unmatched. The germline gives CDR1 MNHEY, CDR2 SMNVEV (reference sequence).

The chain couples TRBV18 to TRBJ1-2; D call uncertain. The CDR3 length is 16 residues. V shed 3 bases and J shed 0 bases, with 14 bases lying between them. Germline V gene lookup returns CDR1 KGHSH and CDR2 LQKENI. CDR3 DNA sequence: TGTGCCAGCTCACCGACCCCGGGCCCCACTAACTATGGCTACACCTTC. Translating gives CASSPTPGPTNYGYTF. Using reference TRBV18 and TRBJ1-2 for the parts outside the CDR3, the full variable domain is NAGVMQNPRHLVRRRGQEARLRCSPMKGHSHVYWYRQLPEEGLKFMVYLQKENIIDESGMPKERFSAEFPKEGPSILRIQQVVRGDSAAYFCASSPTPGPTNYGYTFGSGTRLTVV.

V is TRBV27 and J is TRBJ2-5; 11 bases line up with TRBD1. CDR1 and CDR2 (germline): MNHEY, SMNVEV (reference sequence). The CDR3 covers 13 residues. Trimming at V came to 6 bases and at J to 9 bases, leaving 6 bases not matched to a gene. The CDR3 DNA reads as TGTGCCAGCAGCCCGGGACAGGGGGGACCCCAGTACTTC. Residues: CASSPGQGGPQYF.

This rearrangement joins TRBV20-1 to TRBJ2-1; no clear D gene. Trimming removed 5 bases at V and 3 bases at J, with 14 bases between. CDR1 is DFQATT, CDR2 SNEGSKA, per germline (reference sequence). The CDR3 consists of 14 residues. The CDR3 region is CSASTPSGYNEQFF. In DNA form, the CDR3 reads TGCAGTGCTTCGACACCCTCTGGCTACAATGAGCAGTTCTTC.

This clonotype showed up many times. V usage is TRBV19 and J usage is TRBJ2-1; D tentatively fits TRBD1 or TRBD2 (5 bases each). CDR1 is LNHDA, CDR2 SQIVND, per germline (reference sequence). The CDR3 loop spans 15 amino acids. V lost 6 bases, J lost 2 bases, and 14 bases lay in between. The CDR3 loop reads CASRGLGETYNEQFF. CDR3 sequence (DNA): TGTGCCAGTAGGGGTCTGGGGGAAACCTACAATGAGCAGTTCTTC.

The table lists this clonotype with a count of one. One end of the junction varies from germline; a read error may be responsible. This chain's CDR3 is CACSLEVGAGAKDEQFF. The CDR3 bases are TGCGCCTGCAGCTTGGAGGTCGGGGCGGGAGCTAAAGATGAGCAGTTCTTC. The V call is TRBV5-1, the J call TRBJ2-1; 7 bases are shared with TRBD2. There are 17 residues in the CDR3. Germline CDR1 SGHRS, CDR2 YFSETQ.

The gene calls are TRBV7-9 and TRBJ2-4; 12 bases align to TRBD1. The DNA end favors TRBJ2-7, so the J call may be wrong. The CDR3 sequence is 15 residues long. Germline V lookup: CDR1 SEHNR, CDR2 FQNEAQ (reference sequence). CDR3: CASSNPGQGATEQYF. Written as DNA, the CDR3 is TGTGCCAGCAGTAATCCGGGACAGGGGGCGACCGAGCAGTACTTC.

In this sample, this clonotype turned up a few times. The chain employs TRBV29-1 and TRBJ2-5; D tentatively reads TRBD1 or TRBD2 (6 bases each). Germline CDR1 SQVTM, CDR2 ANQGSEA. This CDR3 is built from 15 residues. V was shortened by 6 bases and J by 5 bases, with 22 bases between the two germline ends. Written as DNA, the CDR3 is TGCAGCGTCGACGGGTTGCCGGGGGCATATGAGACCCAGTACTTC. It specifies CSVDGLPGAYETQYF.

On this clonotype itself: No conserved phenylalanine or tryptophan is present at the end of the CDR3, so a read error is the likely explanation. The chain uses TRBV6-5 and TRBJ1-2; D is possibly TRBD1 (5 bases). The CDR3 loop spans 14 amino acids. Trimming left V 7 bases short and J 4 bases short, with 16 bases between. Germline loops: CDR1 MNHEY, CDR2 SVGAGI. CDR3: CASKMEGNFYGYTL. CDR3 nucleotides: TGTGCCAGCAAGATGGAGGGGAATTTCTATGGCTACACCTTG.

This CDR3 reads CASSQVGADLANYGYTF. CDR3 coding DNA: TGTGCCAGCAGCCAAGTAGGGGCCGACTTAGCTAACTATGGCTACACCTTC. V and J are TRBV4-2 and TRBJ1-2; the D gene is possibly TRBD1 (5 bases). This CDR3 is built from 17 residues. Germline values: CDR1 LGHNA, CDR2 YNFKEQ. V gave up 1 base and J gave up 0 bases, with 15 bases separating them.

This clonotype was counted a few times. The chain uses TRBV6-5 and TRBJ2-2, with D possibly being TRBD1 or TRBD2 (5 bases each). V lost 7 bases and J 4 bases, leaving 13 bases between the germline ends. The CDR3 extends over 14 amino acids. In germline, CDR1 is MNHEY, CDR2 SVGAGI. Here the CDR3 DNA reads TGTGCCAGCACGGATCATGGGGGCACCGGGGAGCTGTTTTTT. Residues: CASTDHGGTGELFF.